This T cell receptor beta chain was sequenced during a study of naive and memory T cell subsets. Two oligonucleotides, mixed equimolar, formed the beta constant-region primer covering TRBC1 and TRBC2. Nested alpha and beta constant-region primers with the SP2 primer drove four PCR rounds on ligated cDNA. One entry per CDR3 protein, called by TCRdb with MiXCR from the UMI-ligation and nested PCR reads. The data contain about 10,000 distinct CDR3 sequences, roughly 5.5% of them singletons. The CDR3 contains 15 residues. Germline lookup yields CDR1 KGHSH and CDR2 LQKENI. Trimming took 4 bases from V and 10 from J; bases not matched to a gene: 12. This clonotype ranks as medium-sized. Four subsets defined by CD45RA and CD27 were sorted after CD3, CD4, CD8 and live/dead staining.

Sequencing was carried out using CD4+ TEMRA cells from blood. Regarding subset: effector memory re-expressing CD45RA, CD45RA+ CD27-. V gene TRBV18 combines with J gene TRBJ2-1, with 8 bases aligning to TRBD2. The clonotype was recovered from a human donor in good health. The DNA of the CDR3 is TGTGCCAGCTCACATCCGGGACTAGGAGTTTGGGAGCAGTTCTTC. Translated: CASSHPGLGVWEQFF.